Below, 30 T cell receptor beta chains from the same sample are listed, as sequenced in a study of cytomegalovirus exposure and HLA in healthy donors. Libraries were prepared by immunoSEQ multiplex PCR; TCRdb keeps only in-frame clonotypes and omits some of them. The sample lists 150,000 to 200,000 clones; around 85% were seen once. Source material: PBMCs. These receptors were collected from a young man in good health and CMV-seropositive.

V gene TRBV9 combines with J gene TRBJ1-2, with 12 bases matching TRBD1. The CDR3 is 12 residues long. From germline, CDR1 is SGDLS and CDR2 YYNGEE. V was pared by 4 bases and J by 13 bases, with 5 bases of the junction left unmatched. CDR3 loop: CASSPGQGAGTF. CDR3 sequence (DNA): TGTGCCAGCAGCCCGGGACAGGGGGCCGGCACCTTC.

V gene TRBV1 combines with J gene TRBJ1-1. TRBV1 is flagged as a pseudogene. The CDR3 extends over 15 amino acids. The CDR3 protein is CTSSQDRSGGAEAFF. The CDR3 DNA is TGCACCAGCAGCCAAGATCGATCGGGGGGGGCTGAAGCTTTCTTT.

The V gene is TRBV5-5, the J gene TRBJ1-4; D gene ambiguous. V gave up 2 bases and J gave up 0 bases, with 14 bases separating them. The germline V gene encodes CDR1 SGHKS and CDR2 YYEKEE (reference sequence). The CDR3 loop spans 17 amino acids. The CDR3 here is CASSFRALRATNEKLFF. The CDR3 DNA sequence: TGTGCCAGCAGCTTCCGGGCCTTGAGGGCAACTAATGAAAAACTGTTTTTT.

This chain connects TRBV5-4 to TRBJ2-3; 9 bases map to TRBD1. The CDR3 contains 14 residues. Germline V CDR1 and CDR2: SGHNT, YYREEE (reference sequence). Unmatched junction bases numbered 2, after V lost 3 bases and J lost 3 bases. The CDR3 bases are TGTGCCAGCAGCTGGGGGACAGGGACAGATACGCAGTATTTT. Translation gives CASSWGTGTDTQYF.

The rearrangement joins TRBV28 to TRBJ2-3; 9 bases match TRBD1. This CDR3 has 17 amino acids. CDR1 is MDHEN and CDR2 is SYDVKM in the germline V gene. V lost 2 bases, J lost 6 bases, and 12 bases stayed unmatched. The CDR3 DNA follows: TGTGCCAGCAGTTTAGTCGGGACAGGGAACCCCATGGATACGCAGTATTTT. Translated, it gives CASSLVGTGNPMDTQYF.

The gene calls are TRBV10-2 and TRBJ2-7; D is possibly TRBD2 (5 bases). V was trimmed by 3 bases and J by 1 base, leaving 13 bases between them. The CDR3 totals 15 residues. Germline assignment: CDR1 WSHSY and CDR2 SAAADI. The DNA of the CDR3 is TGCGCCAGCAGTGAAGGCGGGTGGGGTTCCTACGAGCAGTACTTC. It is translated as CASSEGGWGSYEQYF.

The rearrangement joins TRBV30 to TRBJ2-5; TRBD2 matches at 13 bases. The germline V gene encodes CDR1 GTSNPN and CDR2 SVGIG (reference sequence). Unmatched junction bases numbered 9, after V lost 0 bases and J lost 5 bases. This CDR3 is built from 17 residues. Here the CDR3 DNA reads TGTGCCTGGAGTGTAGGTACTAGCGGGAGGGGCTGGGAGACCCAGTACTTC. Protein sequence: CAWSVGTSGRGWETQYF. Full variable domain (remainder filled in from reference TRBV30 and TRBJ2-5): SQTIHQWPATLVQPVGSPLSLECTVEGTSNPNLYWYRQAAGRGLQLLFYSVGIGQISSEVPQNLSASRPQDRQFILSSKKLLLSDSGFYLCAWSVGTSGRGWETQYFGPGTRLLVL.

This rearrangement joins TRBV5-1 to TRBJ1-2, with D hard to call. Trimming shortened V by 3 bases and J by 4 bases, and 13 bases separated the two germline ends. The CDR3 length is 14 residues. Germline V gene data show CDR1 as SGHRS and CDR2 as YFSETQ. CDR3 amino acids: CASSYGRESYGYTF. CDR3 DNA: TGCGCCAGCAGCTACGGACGGGAGTCCTATGGCTACACCTTC.

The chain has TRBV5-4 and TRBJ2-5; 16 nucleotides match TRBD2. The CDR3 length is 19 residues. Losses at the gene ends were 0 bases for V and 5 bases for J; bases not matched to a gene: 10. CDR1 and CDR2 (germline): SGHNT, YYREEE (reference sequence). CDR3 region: CASSLETGTSGRARETQYF. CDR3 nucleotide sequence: TGTGCCAGCAGCTTGGAGACAGGGACTAGCGGGAGGGCCCGGGAGACCCAGTACTTC.

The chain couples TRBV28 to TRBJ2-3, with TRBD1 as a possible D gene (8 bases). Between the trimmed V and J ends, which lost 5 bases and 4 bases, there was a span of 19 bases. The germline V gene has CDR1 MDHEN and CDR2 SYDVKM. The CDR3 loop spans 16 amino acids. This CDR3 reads CASSTQQGGRADTQYF. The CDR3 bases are TGTGCCAGCAGTACCCAACAGGGGGGGAGGGCAGATACGCAGTATTTT. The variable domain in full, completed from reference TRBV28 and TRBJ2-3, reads DVKVTQSSRYLVKRTGEKVFLECVQDMDHENMFWYRQDPGLGLRLIYFSYDVKMKEKGDIPEGYSVSREKKERFSLILESASTNQTSMYLCASSTQQGGRADTQYFGPGTRLTVL.

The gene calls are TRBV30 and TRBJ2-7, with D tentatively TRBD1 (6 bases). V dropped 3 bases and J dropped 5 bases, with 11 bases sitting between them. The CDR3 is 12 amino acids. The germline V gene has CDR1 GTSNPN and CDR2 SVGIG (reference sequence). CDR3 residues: CAWSDRSHEQYF. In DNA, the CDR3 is TGTGCCTGGAGCGACAGGTCCCACGAGCAGTACTTC.

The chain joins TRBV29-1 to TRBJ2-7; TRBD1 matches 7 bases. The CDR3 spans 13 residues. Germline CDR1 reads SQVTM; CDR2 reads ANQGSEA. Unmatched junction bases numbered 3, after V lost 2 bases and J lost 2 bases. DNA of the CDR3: TGCAGCGTTGAATTGGGACAGACCTACGAGCAGTACTTC. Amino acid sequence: CSVELGQTYEQYF.

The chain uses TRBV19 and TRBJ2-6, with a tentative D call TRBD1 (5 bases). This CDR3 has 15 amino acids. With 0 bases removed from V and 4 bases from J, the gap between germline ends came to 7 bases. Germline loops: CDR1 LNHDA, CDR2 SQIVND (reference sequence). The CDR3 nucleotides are TGTGCCAGTAGTATAGAAGGGGCCGGGGCCAACGTCCTGACTTTC. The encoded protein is CASSIEGAGANVLTF.

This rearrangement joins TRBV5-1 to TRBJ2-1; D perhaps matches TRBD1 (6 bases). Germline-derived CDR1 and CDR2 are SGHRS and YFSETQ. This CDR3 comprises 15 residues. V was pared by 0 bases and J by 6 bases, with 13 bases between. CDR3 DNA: TGCGCCAGCAGCTTGGTAGGGGGTAGAAGCAATGAGCAGTTCTTC. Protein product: CASSLVGGRSNEQFF.

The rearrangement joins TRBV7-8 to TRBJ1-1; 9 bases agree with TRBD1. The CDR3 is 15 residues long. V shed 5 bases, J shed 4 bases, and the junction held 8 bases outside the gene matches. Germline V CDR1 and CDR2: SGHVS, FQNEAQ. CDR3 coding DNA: TGTGCCAGCAGCCCGGGACAGGGTTTGAGCACTGAAGCTTTCTTT. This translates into CASSPGQGLSTEAFF.

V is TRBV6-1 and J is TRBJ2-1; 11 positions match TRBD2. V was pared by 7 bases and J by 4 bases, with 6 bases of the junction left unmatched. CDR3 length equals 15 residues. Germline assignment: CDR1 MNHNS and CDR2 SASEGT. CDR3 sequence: CASNPGTSGYNEQFF. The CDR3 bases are TGTGCCAGCAACCCCGGGACTAGCGGTTACAATGAGCAGTTCTTC.

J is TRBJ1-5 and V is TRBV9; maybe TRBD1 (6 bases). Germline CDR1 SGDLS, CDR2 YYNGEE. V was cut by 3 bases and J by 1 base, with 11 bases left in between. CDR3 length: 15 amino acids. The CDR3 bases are TGTGCCAGCAGCGCTCACAGGGCAAGCAATCAGCCCCAGCATTTT. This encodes CASSAHRASNQPQHF.

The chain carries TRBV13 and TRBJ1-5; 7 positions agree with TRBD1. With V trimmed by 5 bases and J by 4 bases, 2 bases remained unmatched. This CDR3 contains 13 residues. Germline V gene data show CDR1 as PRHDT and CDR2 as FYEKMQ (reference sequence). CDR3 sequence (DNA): TGTGCCAGCAGCCGACAGGGTAATCAGCCCCAGCATTTT. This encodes CASSRQGNQPQHF. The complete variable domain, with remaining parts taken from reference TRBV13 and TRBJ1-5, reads AAGVIQSPRHLIKEKRETATLKCYPIPRHDTVYWYQQGPGQDPQFLISFYEKMQSDKGSIPDRFSAQQFSDYHSELNMSSLELGDSALYFCASSRQGNQPQHFGDGTRLSIL.

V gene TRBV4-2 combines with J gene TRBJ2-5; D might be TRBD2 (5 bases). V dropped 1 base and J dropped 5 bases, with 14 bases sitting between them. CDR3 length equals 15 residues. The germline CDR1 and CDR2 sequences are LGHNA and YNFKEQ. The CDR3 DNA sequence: TGTGCCAGCAGCCAAGGAGAGGGTAGATGGGAGACCCAGTACTTC. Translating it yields CASSQGEGRWETQYF.

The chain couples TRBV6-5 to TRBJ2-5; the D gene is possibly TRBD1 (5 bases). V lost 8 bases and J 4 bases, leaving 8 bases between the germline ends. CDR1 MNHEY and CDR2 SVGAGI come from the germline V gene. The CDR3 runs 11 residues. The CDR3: CASAQGETQYF. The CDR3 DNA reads TGTGCCAGCGCGCAGGGAGAGACCCAGTACTTC.

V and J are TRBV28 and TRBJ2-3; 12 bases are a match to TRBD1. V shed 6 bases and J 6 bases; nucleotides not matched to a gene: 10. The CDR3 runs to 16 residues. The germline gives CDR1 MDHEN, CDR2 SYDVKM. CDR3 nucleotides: TGTGCCAGCAGCCTTACCGGGACAGGGGGCCAGGATACGCAGTATTTT. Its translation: CASSLTGTGGQDTQYF.

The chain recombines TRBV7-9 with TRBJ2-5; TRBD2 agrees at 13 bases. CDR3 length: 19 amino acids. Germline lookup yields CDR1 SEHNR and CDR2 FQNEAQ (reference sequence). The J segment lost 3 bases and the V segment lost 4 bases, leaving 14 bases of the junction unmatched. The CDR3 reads CASSSPRLAGGIGEETQYF. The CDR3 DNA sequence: TGTGCCAGCAGCTCCCCCAGACTAGCGGGGGGCATTGGGGAAGAGACCCAGTACTTC.

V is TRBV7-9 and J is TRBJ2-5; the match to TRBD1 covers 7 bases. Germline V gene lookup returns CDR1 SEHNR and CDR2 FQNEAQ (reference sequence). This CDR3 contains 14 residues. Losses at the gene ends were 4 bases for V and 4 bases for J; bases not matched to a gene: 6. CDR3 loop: CASSSPWTGETQYF. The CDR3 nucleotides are TGTGCCAGCAGCTCTCCCTGGACAGGAGAGACCCAGTACTTC. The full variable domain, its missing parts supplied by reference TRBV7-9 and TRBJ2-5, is DTGVSQNPRHKITKRGQNVTFRCDPISEHNRLYWYRQTLGQGPEFLTYFQNEAQLEKSRLLSDRFSAERPKGSFSTLEIQRTEQGDSAMYLCASSSPWTGETQYFGPGTRLLVL.

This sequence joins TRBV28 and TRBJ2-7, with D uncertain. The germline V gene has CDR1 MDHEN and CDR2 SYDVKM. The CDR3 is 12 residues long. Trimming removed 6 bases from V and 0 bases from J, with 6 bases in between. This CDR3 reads CASRESSYEQYF. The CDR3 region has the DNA TGTGCCAGCAGGGAGAGCTCCTACGAGCAGTACTTC.

The DNA for the CDR3 is TGTGCCAGCAGTTTGACAGGGCCCTATGGCTACACCTTC. This codes for CASSLTGPYGYTF. This chain links TRBV28 with TRBJ1-2; 7 positions agree with TRBD1. This CDR3 is 13 amino acids long. The trim removed 3 bases at V and 4 bases at J, leaving 2 bases unmatched. CDR1 MDHEN and CDR2 SYDVKM come from the germline V gene.

The CDR3 reads CASSNGQATIYEQYF. The DNA for the CDR3 is TGTGCCAGCAGCAACGGACAGGCTACTATCTACGAGCAGTACTTC. The chain recombines TRBV28 with TRBJ2-7, with 7 bases lining up with TRBD1. In germline, CDR1 is MDHEN, CDR2 SYDVKM. The CDR3 runs to 15 residues. J lost 3 bases, V lost 6 bases, and 11 bases had no gene match.

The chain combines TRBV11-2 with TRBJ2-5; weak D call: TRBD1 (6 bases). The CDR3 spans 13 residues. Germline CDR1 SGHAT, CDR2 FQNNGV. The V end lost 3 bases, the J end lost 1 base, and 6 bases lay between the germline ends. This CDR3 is CASSLDSQETQYF. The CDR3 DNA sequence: TGTGCCAGCAGCTTGGACAGCCAAGAGACCCAGTACTTC.

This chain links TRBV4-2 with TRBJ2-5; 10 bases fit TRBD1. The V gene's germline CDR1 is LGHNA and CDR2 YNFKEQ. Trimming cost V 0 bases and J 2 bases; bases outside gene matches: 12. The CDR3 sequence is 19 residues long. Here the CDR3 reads CASSQEEGFGGQGQETQYF. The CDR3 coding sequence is TGTGCCAGCAGCCAAGAGGAGGGGTTTGGGGGACAGGGGCAAGAGACCCAGTACTTC.

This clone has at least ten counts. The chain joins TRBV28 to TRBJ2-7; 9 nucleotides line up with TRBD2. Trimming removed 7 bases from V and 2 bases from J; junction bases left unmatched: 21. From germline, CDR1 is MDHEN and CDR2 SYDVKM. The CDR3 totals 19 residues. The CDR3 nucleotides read TGTGCCAGCACCGCGGGGGGGGAGTGGGGAAAAAAGGTTACCTACGAGCAGTACTTC. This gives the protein CASTAGGEWGKKVTYEQYF.

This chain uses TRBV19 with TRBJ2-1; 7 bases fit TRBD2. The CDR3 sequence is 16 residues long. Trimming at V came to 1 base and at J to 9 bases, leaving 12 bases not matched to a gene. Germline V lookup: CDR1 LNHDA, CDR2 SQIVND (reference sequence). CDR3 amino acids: CASSIVSREYAVEQFF. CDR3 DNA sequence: TGTGCCAGTAGTATAGTCTCGCGGGAGTATGCGGTTGAGCAGTTCTTC.